This T cell receptor (beta chain) came from a study of T cells in Graves' hyperthyroidism and ophthalmopathy. This CDR3 spans 16 amino acids. The junction had 7 bases not matched to a gene; V was cut back by 1 base and J by 4 bases. The V gene's germline CDR1 is LGHNT and CDR2 FRNRAP. The sample holds many counts of this clonotype. Patients between 18 and 65 years old had hyperthyroidism, newly diagnosed and lasting under 2 months. Authors of the study amplified TCR beta CDR3 regions from RNA transcripts. TCR CDR3 regions were first amplified by RT-PCR with HTBI primers. TCRdb reanalysed the multiplex PCR reads using MiXCR and keeps one entry per CDR3 protein. There are some 440,000 distinct CDR3 sequences in the sample; 15% to 18% occur only once, and about 7.7% lies in the top ten.

V usage is TRBV12-5 and J usage is TRBJ1-5; 7 nucleotides agree with TRBD1. The receptor comes from a woman between 18 and 29 years old with Graves' hyperthyroidism. Input material: blood. Here the CDR3 DNA reads TGTGCTAGTGGTTTGGACTCTGACAGGGATAATCAGCCCCAGCATTTT. It specifies CASGLDSDRDNQPQHF.